This T cell receptor (beta chain) was obtained from a study of Ad26.COV2.S vaccination and SARS-CoV-2 variants. Overall study context: Ad26.COV2.S arm of COV1001 included the donor. Dosing was one shot or two shots 56 days apart. General study points: Non-spike TCR breadth showed similarity between vaccine and placebo recipients.

Produced via immunoSEQ multiplex PCR; TCRdb's table is partial and in-frame only. The repertoire holds 510,000 or so clones, with approximately 88% as singletons. Noted treatment: approximately 18 received Ad26.COV2.S at low or high dose, single or two shots; a few received placebo; per-sample allocation not given. Day 63 after the first injection of vaccine or placebo was the sampling time. Cohort 1b enrolled adults aged 18-55 years in Boston. Germline V gives CDR1 GTSNPN, CDR2 SVGIG (reference sequence). The CDR3 covers 13 residues. With 2 bases removed from V and 5 bases from J, the gap between germline ends came to 10 bases. On this clone itself: Antigen unknown.

Sample: peripheral blood, taken in a trial of Ad26.COV2.S vaccine versus placebo. The clonotype originates from a person aged 18 to 65 who received the Ad26.COV2.S COVID-19 vaccine or a placebo. The genes are TRBV30 and TRBJ2-1; D gene uncertain. CDR3 sequence (DNA): TGTGCCTGGAGTAATCGGCCACACAATGAGCAGTTCTTC. It encodes CAWSNRPHNEQFF.